A selection of T cell receptor beta chains follows, all from one sample in a study of follicular helper T cells after annual influenza vaccination. TCRdb keeps only in-frame clones here, not all; method: immunoSEQ multiplex PCR. The data hold 2,000 to 2,500 clones, with 65% to 90% observed a single time. This sample comprised CXCR5+ CD38- circulating T follicular helper cells from blood, obtained on the day of influenza vaccination. The receptors derive from an adult who received the influenza vaccine. Each CDR3 is given with its conserved first and last residue. A D gene is named only where the DNA matches it firmly. Where a row states a size, it is once, few, many or the class of an expanded clone; other rows omit it.

d_call	v_call	clone_size	j_call	cdr3_aa
.	TRBV4-2	.	TRBJ1-3	CASSQDWQGGNTIYF
TRBD1	TRBV28	.	TRBJ1-3	CASSPGTASGNTIYF
TRBD1	TRBV4-1	once	TRBJ2-5	CASSPTGGAVETQYF
TRBD2	TRBV30	.	TRBJ2-1	CAWRLAGASYNEQFF
TRBD1	TRBV7-3	few	TRBJ1-2	CASSLSGQGALSYGYTF
.	TRBV5-6	.	TRBJ2-2	CASSFRVSTGELFF
TRBD1	TRBV5-1	.	TRBJ1-4	CASSLDQGTVLFF
TRBD1	TRBV27	.	TRBJ1-3	CASSLQGAGNTIYF
.	TRBV29-1	.	TRBJ1-5	CSVAFGGQPQHF
.	TRBV5-1	.	TRBJ2-6	CASSFSGGGANVLTF
.	TRBV5-5	.	TRBJ2-1	CASSRGHSYNEQFF
TRBD1	TRBV6-5	.	TRBJ1-5	CASSPDRGEDQPQHF
.	TRBV11-2	few	TRBJ1-2	CASSLVVGGDGYTF
.	TRBV28	.	TRBJ1-5	CASSSGAEGNQPQHF
TRBD1	TRBV7-3	once	TRBJ1-4	CASSFWTGLVTNEKLFF
.	TRBV6-1	.	TRBJ1-2	CASSEGWGLSGYTF
.	TRBV18	.	TRBJ2-3	CASLKDLLAADTQYF
.	TRBV15	.	TRBJ2-5	CATSRSYEETQYF
.	TRBV15	.	TRBJ1-5	CATSREDNSNQPQHF
.	TRBV2	.	TRBJ2-5	CASTAGSTRGYF
.	TRBV6-5	.	TRBJ1-3	CASSYSRPSSGNTIYF
.	TRBV5-1	.	TRBJ1-5	CASSLAGGSNQPQHF
.	TRBV27	.	TRBJ2-7	CASIGNSAYEQYF
.	TRBV7-9	.	TRBJ2-1	CASSLWPNSYNEQFF
TRBD2	TRBV7-2	once	TRBJ2-2	CASSLNSGGLAGELFF
.	TRBV4-2	.	TRBJ1-2	CASSQQSYGYTF
TRBD1	TRBV5-6	.	TRBJ2-1	CASSRRQGVYNEQFF
.	TRBV5-5	.	TRBJ1-3	CASSFGRLSGNTIYF
.	TRBV28	.	TRBJ2-7	CASSLKGYEQYF
TRBD1	TRBV27	.	TRBJ2-3	CASSSDRASTDTQYF
.	TRBV7-9	.	TRBJ2-1	CASSLAGTPYNEQFF
.	TRBV10-3	.	TRBJ2-7	CAITGGESYEQYF
.	TRBV30	.	TRBJ1-6	CAWSVGGGSPRSPLHF
TRBD2	TRBV29-1	.	TRBJ2-3	CSVVRTSGTDTQYF
.	TRBV28	.	TRBJ2-4	CASRSGNKNIQYF
.	TRBV7-8	few	TRBJ1-4	CASSRGGTNEKLFF
.	TRBV18	.	TRBJ2-3	CASSPTIEWTATDTQYF
.	TRBV6-5	.	TRBJ2-1	CASSQGETSYNEQFF
TRBD1	TRBV7-6	.	TRBJ1-3	CASSLDGQGAGGNTIYF
.	TRBV7-8	.	TRBJ2-5	CASSLPSGAQETQYF
TRBD2	TRBV15	.	TRBJ2-3	CATSKTSVPPDTQYF
.	TRBV5-1	.	TRBJ2-3	CASSLEGDTDTQYF
.	TRBV14	.	TRBJ1-6	CASSPYMGNNSPLHF
.	TRBV6-1	.	TRBJ2-1	CASSEQKTSSNEQFF
TRBD1	TRBV7-2	.	TRBJ2-1	CASSFSPDRGKFF
TRBD2	TRBV10-3	.	TRBJ2-1	CAISETFGTSGRNSYNEQFF
TRBD1	TRBV19	few	TRBJ1-5	CASSRKTGRQPQHF
TRBD1	TRBV4-2	.	TRBJ2-3	CASSQEWTGSDTQYF
TRBD2	TRBV28	.	TRBJ2-3	CARLLAGGGTDTQYF
.	TRBV7-9	.	TRBJ1-5	CASSLQGNQPQHF
.	TRBV6-1	.	TRBJ1-1	CASSRDLTIQGIAFF
TRBD1	TRBV11-2	.	TRBJ1-2	CASSPDRVYGYTF
.	TRBV30	few	TRBJ2-6	CACGPGANVLTF
TRBD1	TRBV19	.	TRBJ1-6	CASSNSASARDRGNTSPLHF
.	TRBV15	.	TRBJ2-5	CATSRGRDTKETQYF
TRBD2	TRBV7-2	.	TRBJ2-3	CASSPERLAGGGF
TRBD1	TRBV11-2	.	TRBJ2-7	CASSGQGREQYF
.	TRBV4-2	.	TRBJ2-7	CASSQDGQSSYEQYF
.	TRBV12-1	.	TRBJ1-5	CASSAGTEIYSNQPQHF
.	TRBV5-6	once	TRBJ2-5	CASSLAKGAGREQYF